The 4 T cell receptor beta chains below were found in one sample sequenced in a study of T cells after posttransplantation cyclophosphamide. TCRdb's copy holds only in-frame clones and misses some; the assay was immunoSEQ multiplex PCR. This repertoire holds tens of thousands of clones, and none appear only once. The sequenced sample consisted of PBMCs. The receptor source for this set is a woman aged 60-75 years in good health, CMV-negative, and a related stem cell transplant donor.

In its sample, this clone was seen many times. CDR3 nucleotides: TGTGCCAGCAGCCTAACAGGGGGGTTGGAGACCCAGTACTTC. Its translation is CASSLTGGLETQYF. This sequence joins TRBV11-2 and TRBJ2-5; 8 nucleotides align to TRBD1. The CDR3 has 14 amino acids. Germline lookup yields CDR1 SGHAT and CDR2 FQNNGV. With V trimmed by 5 bases and J by 5 bases, 7 bases remained unmatched. The variable domain in full, completed from reference TRBV11-2 and TRBJ2-5, reads EAGVAQSPRYKIIEKRQSVAFWCNPISGHATLYWYQQILGQGPKLLIQFQNNGVVDDSQLPKDRFSAERLKGVDSTLKIQPAKLEDSAVYLCASSLTGGLETQYFGPGTRLLVL.

Ten or more counts support this clone. The gene calls are TRBV19 and TRBJ2-5, with TRBD2 matching over 14 bases. The CDR3 contains 15 residues. V was clipped by 5 bases and J by 5 bases; unmatched bases: 4. Germline values: CDR1 LNHDA, CDR2 SQIVND (reference sequence). CDR3: CASSVGLAGVETQYF. DNA for the CDR3: TGTGCCAGTAGTGTGGGACTAGCGGGAGTCGAGACCCAGTACTTC.

This clone has only a few counts. The rearrangement joins TRBV29-1 to TRBJ1-2; unclear D gene. This CDR3 has 13 amino acids. Germline assignment: CDR1 SQVTM and CDR2 ANQGSEA. Trimming removed 2 bases from V and 8 bases from J, with 15 bases in between. In DNA form, the CDR3 reads TGCAGCGTTGAATCTGGTGGAGGGAGGGGCTACACCTTC. Translation gives CSVESGGGRGYTF.

This clone was found many times. The J gene is TRBJ2-1, the V gene TRBV5-8; TRBD2 aligns across 12 bases. With 4 bases clipped from V and 4 bases from J, the junction kept 9 bases outside the gene matches. Germline V CDR1 and CDR2: SGHTS, YDEGEE. The CDR3 consists of 17 residues. CDR3 region: CASSPPGLAGLYNEQFF. CDR3 bases: TGTGCCAGCAGCCCCCCTGGACTAGCGGGGCTTTACAATGAGCAGTTCTTC.